This T cell receptor (beta chain) is drawn from a study of CD8 T cells in Susac syndrome. This clonotype was observed a single time. From germline, CDR1 is MNHNS and CDR2 SASEGT. This CDR3 is 16 amino acids long. V shed 4 bases and J 5 bases; nucleotides not matched to a gene: 11. An input of 0.5 to 1 ug of RNA was subjected to reverse transcription using random hexamers. TCRdb re-called the immunoSEQ multiplex PCR reads through MiXCR, storing one row per CDR3 protein. The table records 160,000 or so distinct CDR3 sequences, 94% of them present only once. The chain joins TRBV6-1 to TRBJ2-1; TRBD1 matches 7 bases. This TCR was recovered from a human donor with Susac syndrome. Sequenced material: CD4+ T cells from PBMCs. CDR3: CASSALQGNFNNEQFF. In DNA, the CDR3 is TGTGCCAGCAGTGCCTTACAGGGGAACTTCAACAATGAGCAGTTCTTC.